This is a list of T cell receptor beta chains from one sample in a study of cytomegalovirus exposure and HLA in healthy donors. The protocol was immunoSEQ multiplex PCR, while the TCRdb copy is restricted to in-frame clones and leaves out a portion. The repertoire holds 120,000 or so clones, over 60% seen once, with approximately 8.2% in the top ten. Sequences were obtained from PBMCs. All receptors derive from a woman aged 40 to 50 in good health and CMV-seropositive. The CDR3 runs from the conserved cysteine through the conserved F or W. The D gene is left open where the match is weak. The size field is filled for only some rows; it gives once, few, many or a size class.

clone size,D gene,J gene,V gene,CDR3 protein
once,NA,TRBJ2-5,TRBV7-2,CASSPSLSGVQETQYF
NA,TRBD1,TRBJ2-5,TRBV7-3,CASSQYRGRQETQYF
NA,NA,TRBJ1-2,TRBV18,CASSPPGRAVYGYTF
NA,NA,TRBJ2-2,TRBV7-9,CASSSSRQPTGELFF
NA,NA,TRBJ1-5,TRBV15,CATSRAYQPQHF
NA,TRBD1,TRBJ1-2,TRBV4-2,CASSQSTGQRFYGYTF
few,NA,TRBJ1-2,TRBV7-2,CASSLQIQGNYGYTF
NA,NA,TRBJ2-7,TRBV6-5,CASSYSSASPYEQYF
NA,NA,TRBJ2-5,TRBV12-2,CASRLGRAGGHQETQYF
NA,NA,TRBJ1-1,TRBV5-4,CASRPQANTEAFF
NA,NA,TRBJ2-1,TRBV10-3,CATRWQVNEQFF
NA,NA,TRBJ2-7,TRBV27,CASSLQGKGTYEQYF
once,NA,TRBJ2-2,TRBV7-3,CASSTGSRTGELFF
NA,TRBD2,TRBJ2-7,TRBV7-9,CASSHYLAGSYEQYF
NA,NA,TRBJ1-4,TRBV2,CASSLGEKLFF
NA,NA,TRBJ1-1,TRBV7-9,CASSLGQGFTEAFF
NA,NA,TRBJ2-7,TRBV5-1,CASSLKEGALYF
NA,NA,TRBJ2-3,TRBV9,CASSPTWTSTDTQYF
NA,TRBD1,TRBJ2-1,TRBV4-3,CASSQELRTGYNEQFF
few,NA,TRBJ1-1,TRBV7-6,CASSLVGVRKTNTEAFF
NA,TRBD1,TRBJ2-7,TRBV7-2,CASSPDRGTYEQYF
NA,TRBD1,TRBJ2-6,TRBV5-1,CASRQGAGANVLTF
once,NA,TRBJ1-5,TRBV2,CASSEGQRHQPQHF
NA,NA,TRBJ2-3,TRBV19,CASSPGASTDTQYF
few,TRBD1,TRBJ2-1,TRBV5-1,CASSRGTGLSNEQFF
NA,NA,TRBJ1-1,TRBV7-9,CASSSPRRGGENTEAFF
NA,NA,TRBJ1-1,TRBV18,CASSPQGGAEAFF
NA,NA,TRBJ1-2,TRBV7-8,CASSRPGGSNYGYTF
once,NA,TRBJ2-1,TRBV7-2,CASSLERALGEQFF
few,NA,TRBJ1-1,TRBV5-1,CASRGQSEAFF
NA,NA,TRBJ2-3,TRBV4-3,CASSQDSGSTDTQYF
medium-sized,TRBD1,TRBJ1-2,TRBV19,CASYTGAPLGGYTF
NA,TRBD2,TRBJ2-3,TRBV4-2,CASSQESGGYTDTQYF
NA,NA,TRBJ1-2,TRBV12-5,CASGLDSRRTHNGYTF
few,NA,TRBJ2-5,TRBV29-1,CSVDGRRQNVNKETQYF
NA,NA,TRBJ1-1,TRBV14,CASSDGTLRINTEAFF
few,NA,TRBJ2-1,TRBV6-6,CASNRGNEQFF
NA,TRBD1,TRBJ1-1,TRBV19,CASSAYRGLNTEAFF
NA,TRBD1,TRBJ2-1,TRBV9,CASSPGTGGIYEQFF
NA,NA,TRBJ2-3,TRBV27,CASSLSPRITQYF
NA,TRBD1,TRBJ2-7,TRBV19,CASSTGQVTGEQYF
NA,TRBD2,TRBJ2-1,TRBV7-2,CASSLVSGGGDEQFF
few,NA,TRBJ2-6,TRBV6-1,CASLKISSGANVLTF
NA,NA,TRBJ1-2,TRBV5-4,CASTSPEQHNYYGYTF
NA,TRBD1,TRBJ1-4,TRBV19,CATSGGREKLFF
NA,NA,TRBJ1-6,TRBV2,CASNKETQSPLHF
once,NA,TRBJ2-5,TRBV21-1,CASSKWERGPPPTQYF
NA,TRBD1,TRBJ1-6,TRBV7-8,CASSGRDRGQLVSPLHF
NA,TRBD2,TRBJ2-7,TRBV10-3,CAIRGLADEQYF
NA,TRBD1,TRBJ2-3,TRBV7-3,CASSLDRGTDTQYF
once,TRBD1,TRBJ1-2,TRBV4-1,CASSQRTGTDGYTF
NA,NA,TRBJ2-2,TRBV7-2,CASSLNVRGTGELFF
NA,NA,TRBJ2-1,TRBV5-1,CASSPGDTYNEQFF
NA,NA,TRBJ1-2,TRBV7-2,CASSLFGKVGGGYGYTF
NA,TRBD1,TRBJ2-7,TRBV29-1,CSVEGTGSSYEQYF